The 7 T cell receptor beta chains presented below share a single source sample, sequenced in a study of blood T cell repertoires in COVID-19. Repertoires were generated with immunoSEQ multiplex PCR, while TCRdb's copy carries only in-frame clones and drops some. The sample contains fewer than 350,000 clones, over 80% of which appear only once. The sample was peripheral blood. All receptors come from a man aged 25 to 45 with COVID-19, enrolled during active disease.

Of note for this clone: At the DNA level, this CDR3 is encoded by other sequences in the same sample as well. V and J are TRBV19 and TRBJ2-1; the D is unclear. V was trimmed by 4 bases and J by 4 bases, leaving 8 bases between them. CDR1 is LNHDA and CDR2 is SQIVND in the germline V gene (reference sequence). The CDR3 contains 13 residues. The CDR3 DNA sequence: TGTGCCAGTAGTACGAGCTCGTACAATGAGCAGTTCTTC. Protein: CASSTSSYNEQFF.

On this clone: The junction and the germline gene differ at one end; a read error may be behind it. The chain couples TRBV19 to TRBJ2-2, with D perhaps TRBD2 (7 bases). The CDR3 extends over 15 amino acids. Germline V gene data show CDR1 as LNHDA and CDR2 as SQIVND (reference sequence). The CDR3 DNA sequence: TGTGCCAGCAGTACGGGGGGCCGTGGCACCGGGGAGCTGTTTTTT. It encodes CASSTGGRGTGELFF.

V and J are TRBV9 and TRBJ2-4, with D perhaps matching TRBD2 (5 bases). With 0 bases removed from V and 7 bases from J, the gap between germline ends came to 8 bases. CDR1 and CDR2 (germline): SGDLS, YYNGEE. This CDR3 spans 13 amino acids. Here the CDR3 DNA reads TGTGCCAGCAGCGTAGGGGAGACGAACATTCAGTACTTC. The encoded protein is CASSVGETNIQYF.

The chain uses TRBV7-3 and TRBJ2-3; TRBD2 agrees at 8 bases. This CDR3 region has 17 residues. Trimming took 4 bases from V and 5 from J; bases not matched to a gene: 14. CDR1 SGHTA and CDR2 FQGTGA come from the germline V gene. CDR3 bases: TGTGCCAGCAGCTCTCGTACAACTGGAGCGGGGGAAGATACGCAGTATTTT. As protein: CASSSRTTGAGEDTQYF.

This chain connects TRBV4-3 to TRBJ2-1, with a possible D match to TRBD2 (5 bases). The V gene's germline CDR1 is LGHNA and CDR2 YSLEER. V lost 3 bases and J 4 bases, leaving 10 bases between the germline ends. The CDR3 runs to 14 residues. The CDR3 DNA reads TGCGCCAGCAGCCACGGACTCCTTTACAATGAGCAGTTCTTC. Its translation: CASSHGLLYNEQFF.

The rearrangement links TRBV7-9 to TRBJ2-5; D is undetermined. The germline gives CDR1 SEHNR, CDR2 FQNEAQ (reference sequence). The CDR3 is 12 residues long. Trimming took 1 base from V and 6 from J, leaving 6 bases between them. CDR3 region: CASSLGEKTQYF. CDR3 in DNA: TGTGCCAGCAGCTTAGGAGAAAAGACCCAGTACTTC.

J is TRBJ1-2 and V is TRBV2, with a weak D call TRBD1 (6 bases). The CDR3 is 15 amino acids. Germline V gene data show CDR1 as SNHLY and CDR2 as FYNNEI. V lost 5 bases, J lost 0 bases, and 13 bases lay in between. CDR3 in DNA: TGTGCCAGCAGTCGAGACAGGTCGTCTAACTATGGCTACACCTTC. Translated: CASSRDRSSNYGYTF.